This TCR beta chain appears in the sequencing data of a study of blood T cell repertoires in COVID-19. Study in general: Acute-phase and convalescent COVID-19 samples originated in the United States, Italy and Spain.

Clones were sequenced by immunoSEQ multiplex PCR, and TCRdb holds only the in-frame ones, with some missing. The sample contains around 320,000 clones, 90% of which appear only once. The V end was cut by 0 bases, the J end by 4 bases, with 11 bases between. Germline CDR1 reads SGHRS; CDR2 reads YFSETQ. CDR3 size: 14 residues. Cohorts were based on clinical histories the participants reported. Sequenced input: PBMCs or T cells enriched from blood (not recorded which). The chain is built from TRBV5-1 and TRBJ2-7, with D maybe TRBD2 (6 bases). The sequence was obtained from a woman under 30 with acute COVID-19. The CDR3: CASSLGIAGYEQYF. CDR3 coding DNA: TGCGCCAGCAGCTTGGGAATCGCGGGGTACGAGCAGTACTTC.